Detailed here is one T cell receptor (beta chain). The antigen is unknown. The sample is drawn from a study of OX40 agonist ivuxolimab in advanced cancers. Study-wide background: With a range of roughly 20 to 79, age averaged approximately 64 years, and 75% to 90% were male.

This table comes from immunoSEQ multiplex PCR, and its TCRdb copy is limited to in-frame clones, with some not included. Among tens of thousands of clones listed, 90% were seen once. This CDR3 has 15 amino acids. Germline values: CDR1 SGHTA, CDR2 FQGNSA. Trimming took 1 base from V and 3 from J, leaving 13 bases between them. Study-wide results and caveats: Both CD4+ and CD8+ T cell populations in blood had undergone clonal expansion by week 6 at 0.1 to 3.0 mg/kg. Low clonal expansion, among the lowest seen, marked partial responders at 0.1-3.0 mg/kg.

The rearrangement links TRBV7-2 to TRBJ2-7; TRBD1 might be the D (6 bases). The source of this sequence is an adult with an advanced solid tumor such as melanoma, head and neck, liver or kidney cancer. The sequences come from CD4+ or CD8+ T cells sorted from blood, collected in a trial of the OX40 agonist ivuxolimab. The CDR3 nucleotides are TGTGCCAGCAGCTTAGGGAAACAGGGAAGCTACGAGCAGTACTTC. Translated: CASSLGKQGSYEQYF.